Below, 15 T cell receptor beta chains from the same sample are listed, as sequenced in a study of T cell responses to AZD1222 COVID-19 vaccine. Profiling relied on immunoSEQ multiplex PCR, and the TCRdb table lists in-frame clones only, not all of them. The sample consists of some 150,000 clones, roughly 91% of them appearing once. This material consisted of peripheral blood, taken on day 0 of AZD1222 vaccination. These receptors all stem from an adult in good health.

The V and J genes are TRBV15 and TRBJ2-5; 11 bases agree with TRBD2. The CDR3 runs to 15 residues. With V trimmed by 6 bases and J by 0 bases, 3 bases remained unmatched. CDR1 is LNHNV and CDR2 is YYDKDF in the germline V gene (reference sequence). CDR3 residues: CATRIAGGYQETQYF. Written as DNA, the CDR3 is TGTGCCACCAGAATAGCGGGGGGGTACCAAGAGACCCAGTACTTC.

The V gene is TRBV6-2 or TRBV6-3, the J gene TRBJ1-1, with D tentatively TRBD1 (5 bases). Trimming took 2 bases from V and 4 from J, leaving 11 bases between them. The CDR3 runs to 14 residues. CDR1 is MNHEY and CDR2 is SVGEGT in the germline V gene. For the CDR3, the DNA is TGTGCCAGCAGTTACGGCCAGGGTTTCACTGAAGCTTTCTTT. As protein: CASSYGQGFTEAFF.

The rearrangement joins TRBV14 to TRBJ1-4, with D perhaps TRBD1 (5 bases). V was trimmed by 2 bases and J by 0 bases, leaving 7 bases between them. The CDR3 is 15 residues long. Germline V gives CDR1 SGHDN, CDR2 FVKESK. Here the CDR3 reads CASSQTGSTNEKLFF. CDR3 coding DNA: TGTGCCAGCAGCCAAACAGGTTCAACTAATGAAAAACTGTTTTTT.

The J gene is TRBJ2-3, the V gene TRBV6-6; 9 bases are shared with TRBD1. Unmatched junction bases numbered 8, after V lost 5 bases and J lost 5 bases. This CDR3 region has 15 residues. CDR1 MNHNY and CDR2 SVGAGI come from the germline V gene (reference sequence). DNA for the CDR3: TGTGCCAGCAGTACGGGGGCGACAGGGGGAGATACGCAGTATTTT. It yields the protein CASSTGATGGDTQYF.

This clone turned up a few times. The CDR3 region is CASSQGPINNEQFF. The CDR3 coding sequence is TGCGCCAGCAGCCAGGGACCGATCAACAATGAGCAGTTCTTC. The chain joins TRBV5-1 to TRBJ2-1; D possibly matches TRBD1 or TRBD2 (5 bases each). V was cut by 4 bases and J by 5 bases, with 13 bases left in between. Germline CDR1 SGHRS, CDR2 YFSETQ. This CDR3 spans 14 amino acids.

DNA of the CDR3: TGCGCCAGCAGCCAAGACGAGGGGTCGTGGTACTATGGCTACACCTTC. Amino acid sequence: CASSQDEGSWYYGYTF. The V and J genes are TRBV4-1 and TRBJ1-2, with TRBD1 as a possible D gene (5 bases). The germline gives CDR1 MGHRA, CDR2 YSYEKL. The CDR3 spans 16 residues. The ends were cut back, 0 bases at V and 3 bases at J, with 14 bases in the middle.

V and J are TRBV7-9 and TRBJ1-2; D gene uncertain. Trimming left V 5 bases short and J 6 bases short, with 19 bases between. The CDR3 contains 15 residues. The V gene's germline CDR1 is SEHNR and CDR2 FQNEAQ (reference sequence). The CDR3, as DNA: TGTGCCAGCAGCCCCCGTGGAGGTCCAAATCATGGCTACACCTTC. Amino acid sequence: CASSPRGGPNHGYTF.

This chain uses TRBV12-3 or TRBV12-4 with TRBJ2-5; the D call may be TRBD1 or TRBD2 (5 bases each). Between the trimmed V and J ends, which lost 7 bases and 5 bases, there was a span of 11 bases. The CDR3 runs 12 residues. The CDR3 region is CASTQGAETQYF. In nucleotides, the CDR3 is TGTGCCAGCACCCAGGGAGCGGAGACCCAGTACTTC.

The chain has TRBV20-1 and TRBJ2-3; D is unclear. V was cut by 3 bases and J by 5 bases, with 3 bases left in between. In germline, CDR1 is DFQATT, CDR2 SNEGSKA (reference sequence). This CDR3 region has 10 residues. CDR3 protein: CSAREDTQYF. The CDR3 DNA reads as TGCAGTGCTAGGGAAGATACGCAGTATTTT.

The V and J genes are TRBV7-2 and TRBJ1-2; TRBD1 matches 7 bases. CDR3 size: 14 residues. Germline lookup yields CDR1 SGHTA and CDR2 FQGNSA. J lost 3 bases, V lost 5 bases, and 6 bases had no gene match. The CDR3: CASSPGGGDYGYTF. The CDR3 region has the DNA TGTGCCAGCAGCCCAGGGGGTGGGGACTATGGCTACACCTTC.

The rearrangement uses TRBV6-5 and TRBJ1-1; a possible D gene is TRBD1 (6 bases). V gave up 6 bases and J gave up 4 bases, with 18 bases separating them. This CDR3 spans 15 amino acids. Germline assignment: CDR1 MNHEY and CDR2 SVGAGI. The CDR3 DNA reads as TGTGCCAGCAGAGCACAGGGAAACATTGTCACTGAAGCTTTCTTT. It specifies CASRAQGNIVTEAFF.

V usage is TRBV5-1 and J usage is TRBJ2-5; D tentatively fits TRBD1 or TRBD2 (5 bases each). The V end lost 2 bases, the J end lost 5 bases, and 19 bases lay between the germline ends. This CDR3 has 16 residues. Germline V lookup: CDR1 SGHRS, CDR2 YFSETQ. CDR3 protein: CASSFNRDLWGETQYF. In DNA form, the CDR3 reads TGCGCCAGCAGCTTCAACCGGGACCTATGGGGGGAGACCCAGTACTTC.

The chain has TRBV5-4 and TRBJ2-1; unclear D gene. The CDR3 loop spans 14 amino acids. Germline CDR1 SGHNT, CDR2 YYREEE (reference sequence). Trimming stripped 0 bases from V and 8 bases from J, with 12 bases between. The CDR3 loop is CASSLAGVMDEQFF. The CDR3 DNA reads TGTGCCAGCAGCTTGGCTGGGGTTATGGATGAGCAGTTCTTC.

The chain links TRBV12-3 or TRBV12-4 to TRBJ1-6; D unclear. The CDR3 runs 12 residues. Trimming left V 1 base short and J 10 bases short, with 5 bases between. CDR3 region: CASSLGRSPLHF. The CDR3 DNA reads as TGTGCCAGCAGTTTAGGTCGCTCACCCCTCCACTTT.

The chain links TRBV7-9 to TRBJ1-4, with D hard to call. This CDR3 is 14 amino acids long. Germline lookup yields CDR1 SEHNR and CDR2 FQNEAQ (reference sequence). V was cut by 0 bases and J by 7 bases, with 9 bases left in between. The CDR3 is CASSLAELGEKLFF. The CDR3 nucleotides read TGTGCCAGCAGCTTAGCGGAATTGGGTGAAAAACTGTTTTTT.